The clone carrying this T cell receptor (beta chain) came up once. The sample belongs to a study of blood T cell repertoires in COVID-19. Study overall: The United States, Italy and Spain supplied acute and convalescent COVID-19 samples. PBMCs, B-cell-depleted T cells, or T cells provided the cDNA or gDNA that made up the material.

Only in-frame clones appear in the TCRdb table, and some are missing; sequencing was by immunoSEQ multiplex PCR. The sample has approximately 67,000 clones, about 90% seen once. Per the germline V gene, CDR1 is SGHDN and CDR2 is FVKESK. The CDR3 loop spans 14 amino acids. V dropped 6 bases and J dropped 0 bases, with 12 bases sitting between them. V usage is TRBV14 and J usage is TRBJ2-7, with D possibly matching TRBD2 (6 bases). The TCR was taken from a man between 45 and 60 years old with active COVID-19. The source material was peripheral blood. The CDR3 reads CASRVSGVSYEQYF. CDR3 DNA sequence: TGTGCCAGCAGAGTTTCGGGAGTCTCCTACGAGCAGTACTTC.